This T cell receptor (beta chain) stems from a study of blood T cells in healthy people across ages. General study points: Samples with more naive T cells showed higher observed beta diversity.

Concerning this clonotype itself: The target antigen is unknown.

The CDR3 is 14 residues long. Deletions cut 3 bases from V and 4 bases from J, with 14 bases between. CDR1 and CDR2 (germline): SGDLS, YYNGEE. Sample-barcoded 5' priming and a J-beta primer mix drove a second PCR of roughly 6 to 12 cycles. Unique molecular identifiers of 12 random nucleotides labeled each cDNA. Samples each returned at least 2.5 million CDR3-containing paired-end reads. MiXCR was run by TCRdb on the 5' RACE reads, yielding one entry per CDR3 protein. Here the sample spans roughly 700,000 distinct CDR3 sequences, roughly 25% being singletons. The data were also submitted as part of a second study, on T cells of mothers and their children.

The chain joins TRBV9 to TRBJ2-7, with a weak D call TRBD2 (7 bases). The sequence was collected from a boy aged 5-17 years in good health. Material for sequencing was blood. CDR3 loop: CASSAGGLGYEQYF. DNA for the CDR3: TGTGCCAGCAGCGCCGGGGGGCTCGGGTACGAGCAGTACTTC.